The clone carrying this TCR beta chain appeared a few times. The target antigen is unknown. Germline CDR1 is SGHVS and CDR2 is FNYEAQ. CDR3 length: 15 amino acids. The trim removed 5 bases at V and 3 bases at J, leaving 4 bases unmatched. TCRdb's table, derived via immunoSEQ multiplex PCR, lists solely in-frame clones and lacks some. The sample shows some 30,000 clones, 65% to 85% of them seen only once. Collection of blood occurred at baseline, at cycle 4 day 1, and at cycle 7 day 1. This sample was included in a study of OX40 agonist ivuxolimab in advanced cancers. The study, taken as a whole, reports: With doses of 0.1 to 3.0 mg/kg, CD4+ and CD8+ blood T cells had undergone clonal expansion by week 6. CD8+ T cells averaged more expanded clones than CD4+.

This TCR was recovered from an adult with an advanced solid tumor such as melanoma, head and neck, liver or kidney cancer. J is TRBJ2-2 and V is TRBV7-6, with 9 bases matching TRBD2. This sample comprised CD4+ or CD8+ T cells sorted from blood, obtained in a trial of the OX40 agonist ivuxolimab. The CDR3 DNA follows: TGTGCCAGCAGCGAATTAGCGGGAGACACCGGGGAGCTGTTTTTT. Translating gives CASSELAGDTGELFF.